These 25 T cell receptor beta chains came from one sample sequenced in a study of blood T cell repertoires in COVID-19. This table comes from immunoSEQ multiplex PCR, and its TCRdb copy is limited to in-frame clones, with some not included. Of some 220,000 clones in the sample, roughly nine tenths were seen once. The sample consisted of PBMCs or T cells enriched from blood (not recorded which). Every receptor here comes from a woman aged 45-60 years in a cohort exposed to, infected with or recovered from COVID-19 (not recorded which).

CDR3 in amino acids: CASSVEDRADQPQHF. The CDR3, as DNA: TGTGCCAGCAGCGTAGAGGACAGGGCGGATCAGCCCCAGCATTTT. The chain uses TRBV9 and TRBJ1-5; 8 bases fit TRBD1. Germline V gene data show CDR1 as SGDLS and CDR2 as YYNGEE. This CDR3 is 15 amino acids long. V trimming: 0 bases; J trimming: 5 bases; junction bases outside the gene matches: 4.

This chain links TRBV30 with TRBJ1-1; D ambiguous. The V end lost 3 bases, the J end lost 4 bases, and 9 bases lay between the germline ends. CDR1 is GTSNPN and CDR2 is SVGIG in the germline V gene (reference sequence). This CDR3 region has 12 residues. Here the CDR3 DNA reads TGTGCCTGGAGAGGAAGCGGCACTGAAGCTTTCTTT. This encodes CAWRGSGTEAFF.

The CDR3 is CASGYRGRSSYEQYF. In nucleotides, the CDR3 is TGTGCCAGCGGATACAGGGGGCGCAGCTCCTACGAGCAGTACTTC. This chain joins TRBV27 and TRBJ2-7; the match to TRBD1 covers 9 bases. The V gene end was trimmed by 8 bases and the J gene end by 0 bases; junction bases not matched to a gene: 8. The length of the CDR3 is 15 residues. Germline assignment: CDR1 MNHEY and CDR2 SMNVEV (reference sequence).

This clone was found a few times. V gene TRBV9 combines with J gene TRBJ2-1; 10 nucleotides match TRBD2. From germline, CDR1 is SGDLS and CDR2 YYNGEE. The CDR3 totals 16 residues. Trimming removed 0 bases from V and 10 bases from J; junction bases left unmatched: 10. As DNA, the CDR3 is TGTGCCAGCAGCGTAGCTGCAGCGGGGGGGCGTGGAGAGCAGTTCTTC. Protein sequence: CASSVAAAGGRGEQFF.

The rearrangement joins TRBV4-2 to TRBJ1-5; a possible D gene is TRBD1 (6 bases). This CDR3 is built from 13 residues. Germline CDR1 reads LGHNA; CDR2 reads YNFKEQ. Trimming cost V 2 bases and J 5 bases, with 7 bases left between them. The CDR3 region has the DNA TGTGCCAGCAGCCAAAACAGGGATCAGCCCCAGCATTTT. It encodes CASSQNRDQPQHF.

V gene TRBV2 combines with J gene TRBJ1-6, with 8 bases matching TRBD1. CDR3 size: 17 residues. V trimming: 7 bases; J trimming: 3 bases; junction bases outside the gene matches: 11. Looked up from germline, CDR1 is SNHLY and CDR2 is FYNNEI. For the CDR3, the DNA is TGTGCCAGCAAAAGCCGGGACAGGATCATCTATAATTCACCCCTCCACTTT. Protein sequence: CASKSRDRIIYNSPLHF.

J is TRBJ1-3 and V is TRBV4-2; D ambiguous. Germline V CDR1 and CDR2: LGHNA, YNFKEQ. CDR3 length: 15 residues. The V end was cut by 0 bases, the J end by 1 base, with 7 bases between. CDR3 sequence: CASSQDGQSGNTIYF. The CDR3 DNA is TGTGCCAGCAGCCAAGATGGGCAGTCTGGAAACACCATATATTTT.

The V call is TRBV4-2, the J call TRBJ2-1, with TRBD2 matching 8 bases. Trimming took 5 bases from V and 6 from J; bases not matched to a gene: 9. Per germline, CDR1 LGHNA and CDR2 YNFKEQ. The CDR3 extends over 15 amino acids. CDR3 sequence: CASSDVGGAGNEQFF. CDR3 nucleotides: TGTGCCAGCAGCGACGTCGGGGGGGCCGGCAATGAGCAGTTCTTC.

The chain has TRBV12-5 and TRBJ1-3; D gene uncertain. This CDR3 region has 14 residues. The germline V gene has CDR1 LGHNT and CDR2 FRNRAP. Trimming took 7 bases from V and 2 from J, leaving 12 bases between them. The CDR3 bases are TGTGCTAGTGCTTCCGACACGGCTGGAAACACCATATATTTT. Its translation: CASASDTAGNTIYF. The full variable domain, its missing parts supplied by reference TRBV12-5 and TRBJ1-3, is DARVTQTPRHKVTEMGQEVTMRCQPILGHNTVFWYRQTMMQGLELLAYFRNRAPLDDSGMPKDRFSAEMPDATLATLKIQPSEPRDSAVYFCASASDTAGNTIYFGEGSWLTVV.

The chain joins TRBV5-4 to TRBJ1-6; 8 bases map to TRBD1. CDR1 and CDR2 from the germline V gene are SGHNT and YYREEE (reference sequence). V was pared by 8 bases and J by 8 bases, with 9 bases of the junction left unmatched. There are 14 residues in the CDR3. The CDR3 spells CASSPGQEYSPLHF. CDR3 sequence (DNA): TGTGCCAGTTCTCCGGGACAGGAGTATTCACCCCTCCACTTT. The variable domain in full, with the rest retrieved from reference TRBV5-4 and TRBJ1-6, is ETGVTQSPTHLIKTRGQQVTLRCSSQSGHNTVSWYQQALGQGPQFIFQYYREEENGRGNFPPRFSGLQFPNYSSELNVNALELDDSALYLCASSPGQEYSPLHFGNGTRLTVT.

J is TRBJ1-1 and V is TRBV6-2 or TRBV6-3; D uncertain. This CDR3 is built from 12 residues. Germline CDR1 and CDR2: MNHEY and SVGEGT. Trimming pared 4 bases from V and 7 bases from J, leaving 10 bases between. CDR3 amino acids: CASSLRHNEAFF. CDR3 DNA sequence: TGTGCCAGCAGTTTAAGACATAATGAAGCTTTCTTT.

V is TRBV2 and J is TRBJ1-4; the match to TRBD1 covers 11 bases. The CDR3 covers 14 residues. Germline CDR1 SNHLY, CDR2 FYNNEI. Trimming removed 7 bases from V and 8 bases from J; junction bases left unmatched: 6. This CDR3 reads CASTGQGAREKLFF. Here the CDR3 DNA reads TGTGCCAGCACCGGACAGGGGGCCCGGGAAAAACTGTTTTTT.

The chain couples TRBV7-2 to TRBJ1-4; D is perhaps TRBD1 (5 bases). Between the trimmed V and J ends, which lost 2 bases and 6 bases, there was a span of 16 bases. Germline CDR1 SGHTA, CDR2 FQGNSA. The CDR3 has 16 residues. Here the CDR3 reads CASSLTPGRGDEKLFF. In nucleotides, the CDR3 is TGTGCCAGCAGCTTAACTCCAGGGCGCGGTGATGAAAAACTGTTTTTT.

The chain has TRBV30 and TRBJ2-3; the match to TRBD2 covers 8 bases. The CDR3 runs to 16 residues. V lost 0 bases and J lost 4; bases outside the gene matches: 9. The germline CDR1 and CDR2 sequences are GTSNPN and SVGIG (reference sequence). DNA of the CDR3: TGTGCCTGGAGTGTAGGCCTAGCGGGTGGGGCAGATACGCAGTATTTT. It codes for CAWSVGLAGGADTQYF.

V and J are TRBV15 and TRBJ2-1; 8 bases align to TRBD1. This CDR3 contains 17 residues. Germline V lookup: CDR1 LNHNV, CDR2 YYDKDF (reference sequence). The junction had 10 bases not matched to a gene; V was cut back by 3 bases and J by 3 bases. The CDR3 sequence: CATSSARQGLNYNEQFF. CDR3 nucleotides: TGTGCCACCAGCAGTGCCAGACAGGGGTTGAACTACAATGAGCAGTTCTTC.

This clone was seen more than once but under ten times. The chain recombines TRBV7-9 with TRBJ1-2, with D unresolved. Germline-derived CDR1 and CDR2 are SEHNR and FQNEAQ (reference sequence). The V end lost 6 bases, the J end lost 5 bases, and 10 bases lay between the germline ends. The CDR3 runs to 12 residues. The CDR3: CASSIKEYGYTF. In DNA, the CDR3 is TGTGCCAGCAGTATAAAAGAGTATGGCTACACCTTC.

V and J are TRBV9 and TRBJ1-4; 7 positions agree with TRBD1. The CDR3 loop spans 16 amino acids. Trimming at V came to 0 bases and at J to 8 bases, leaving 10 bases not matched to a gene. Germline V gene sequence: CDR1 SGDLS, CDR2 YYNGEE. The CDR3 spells CASSVGDRVGGEKLFF. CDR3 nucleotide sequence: TGTGCCAGCAGCGTAGGAGACAGGGTCGGGGGAGAAAAACTGTTTTTT.

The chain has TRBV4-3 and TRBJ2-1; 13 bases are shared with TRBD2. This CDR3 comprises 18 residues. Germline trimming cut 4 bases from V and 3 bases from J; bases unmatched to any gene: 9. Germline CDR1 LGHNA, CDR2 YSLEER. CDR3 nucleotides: TGCGCCAGCAGCCCAAGGACTAGCGGGGGCCCGGGCTACAATGAGCAGTTCTTC. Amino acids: CASSPRTSGGPGYNEQFF.

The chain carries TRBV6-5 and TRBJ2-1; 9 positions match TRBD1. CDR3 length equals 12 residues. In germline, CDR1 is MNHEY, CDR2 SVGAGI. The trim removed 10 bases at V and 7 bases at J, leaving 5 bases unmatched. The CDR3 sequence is CATGDRVNEQFF. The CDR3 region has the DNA TGTGCCACCGGGGACAGGGTGAATGAGCAGTTCTTC.

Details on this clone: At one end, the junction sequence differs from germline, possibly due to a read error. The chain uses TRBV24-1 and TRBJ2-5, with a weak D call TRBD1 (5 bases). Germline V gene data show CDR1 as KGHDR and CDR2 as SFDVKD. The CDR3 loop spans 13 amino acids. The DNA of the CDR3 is TGTGCCACCAGTGATTTGCGTGGTGACAGTCTGGACTTC. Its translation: CATSDLRGDSLDF.

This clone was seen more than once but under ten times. CDR3 amino acids: CASSRGDSGNTIYF. CDR3 DNA: TGCGCCAGCAGCCGTGGAGACTCTGGAAACACCATATATTTT. This chain uses TRBV5-1 with TRBJ1-3, with unresolved D. Germline-derived CDR1 and CDR2 are SGHRS and YFSETQ. V lost 4 bases to trimming and J lost 0 bases, with 8 bases between them. The CDR3 covers 14 residues.

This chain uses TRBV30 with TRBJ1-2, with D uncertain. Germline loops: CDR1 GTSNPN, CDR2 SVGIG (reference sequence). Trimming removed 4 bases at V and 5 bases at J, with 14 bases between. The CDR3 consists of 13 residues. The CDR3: CAWTPGVSYGYTF. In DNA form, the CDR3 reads TGTGCCTGGACCCCCGGGGTTTCTTATGGCTACACCTTC.

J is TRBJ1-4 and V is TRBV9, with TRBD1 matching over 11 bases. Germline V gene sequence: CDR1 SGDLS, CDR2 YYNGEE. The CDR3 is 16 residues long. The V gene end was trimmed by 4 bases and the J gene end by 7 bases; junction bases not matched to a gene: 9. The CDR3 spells CASSPGTGGAGEKLFF. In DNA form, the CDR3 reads TGTGCCAGCAGCCCAGGGACAGGGGGAGCTGGTGAAAAACTGTTTTTT.

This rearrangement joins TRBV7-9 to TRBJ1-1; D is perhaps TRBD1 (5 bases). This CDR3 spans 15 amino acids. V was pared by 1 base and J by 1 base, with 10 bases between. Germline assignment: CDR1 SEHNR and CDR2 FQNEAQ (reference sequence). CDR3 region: CASSLGGFGNTEAFF. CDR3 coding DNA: TGTGCCAGCAGCTTAGGGGGCTTCGGGAACACTGAAGCTTTCTTT.

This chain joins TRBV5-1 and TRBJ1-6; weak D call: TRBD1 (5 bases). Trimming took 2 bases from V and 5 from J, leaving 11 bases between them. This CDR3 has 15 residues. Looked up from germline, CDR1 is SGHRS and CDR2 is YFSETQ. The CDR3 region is CASSFPGGDNSPLHF. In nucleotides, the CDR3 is TGCGCCAGCAGCTTCCCTGGGGGGGATAATTCACCCCTCCACTTT.